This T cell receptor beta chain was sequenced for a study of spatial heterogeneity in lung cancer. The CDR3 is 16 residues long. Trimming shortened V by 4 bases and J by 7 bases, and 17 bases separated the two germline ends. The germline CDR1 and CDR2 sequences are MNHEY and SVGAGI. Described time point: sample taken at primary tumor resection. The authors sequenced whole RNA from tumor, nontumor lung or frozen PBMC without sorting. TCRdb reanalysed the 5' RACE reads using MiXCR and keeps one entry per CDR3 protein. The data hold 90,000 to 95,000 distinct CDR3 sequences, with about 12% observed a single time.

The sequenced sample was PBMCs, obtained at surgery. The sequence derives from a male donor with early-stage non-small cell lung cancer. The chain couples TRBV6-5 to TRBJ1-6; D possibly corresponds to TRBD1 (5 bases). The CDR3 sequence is CASSSLRGSRNSPLHF. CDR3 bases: TGTGCCAGCAGTTCCCTGCGGGGGAGCCGGAATTCACCCCTCCACTTT.